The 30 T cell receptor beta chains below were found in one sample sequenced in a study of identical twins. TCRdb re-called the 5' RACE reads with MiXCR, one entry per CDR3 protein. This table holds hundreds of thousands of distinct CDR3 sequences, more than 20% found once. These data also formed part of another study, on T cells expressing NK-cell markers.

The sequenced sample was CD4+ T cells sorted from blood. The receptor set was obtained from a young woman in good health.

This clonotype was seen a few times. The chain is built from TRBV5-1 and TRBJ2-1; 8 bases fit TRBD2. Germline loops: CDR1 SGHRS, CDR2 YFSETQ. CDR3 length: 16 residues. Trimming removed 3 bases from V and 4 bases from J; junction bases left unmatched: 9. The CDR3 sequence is CASSSAFRGGYNEQFF. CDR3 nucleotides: TGCGCCAGCAGCTCAGCCTTCCGGGGGGGGTACAATGAGCAGTTCTTC.

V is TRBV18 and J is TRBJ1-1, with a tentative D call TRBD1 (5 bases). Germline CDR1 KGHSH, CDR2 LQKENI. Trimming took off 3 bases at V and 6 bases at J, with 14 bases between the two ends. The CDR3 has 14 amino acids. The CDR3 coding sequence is TGTGCCAGCTCACCTTTCGACCAGGGAGCTGAAGCTTTCTTT. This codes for CASSPFDQGAEAFF.

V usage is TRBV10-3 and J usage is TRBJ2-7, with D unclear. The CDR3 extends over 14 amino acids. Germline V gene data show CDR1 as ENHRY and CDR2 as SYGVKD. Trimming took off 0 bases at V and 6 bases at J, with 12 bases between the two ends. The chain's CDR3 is CAISESGRTGEQYF. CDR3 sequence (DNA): TGTGCCATCAGTGAGTCTGGCCGGACCGGCGAGCAGTACTTC.

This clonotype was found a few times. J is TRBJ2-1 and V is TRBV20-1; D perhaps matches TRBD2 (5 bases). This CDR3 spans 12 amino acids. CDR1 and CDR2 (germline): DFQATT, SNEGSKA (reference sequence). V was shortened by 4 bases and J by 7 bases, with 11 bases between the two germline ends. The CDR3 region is CSATFGKNEQFF. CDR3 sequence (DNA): TGCAGTGCTACGTTCGGGAAGAATGAGCAGTTCTTC.

The DNA for the CDR3 is TGCAGTGCTAGAGATACAGGGGTCTATGGCTACACCTTC. This sequence encodes CSARDTGVYGYTF. The rearrangement uses TRBV20-1 and TRBJ1-2, with 7 bases aligning to TRBD1. The CDR3 is 13 residues long. V lost 0 bases, J lost 4 bases, and 2 bases stayed unmatched. Germline CDR1 and CDR2: DFQATT and SNEGSKA (reference sequence).

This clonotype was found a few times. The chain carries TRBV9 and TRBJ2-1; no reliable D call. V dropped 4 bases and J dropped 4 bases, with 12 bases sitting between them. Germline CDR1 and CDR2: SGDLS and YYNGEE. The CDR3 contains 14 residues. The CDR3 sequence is CASSFGRGYNEQFF. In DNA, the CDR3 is TGTGCCAGCAGCTTCGGCCGCGGTTACAATGAGCAGTTCTTC.

The CDR3 region is CASMKSSYNEQFF. CDR3 bases: TGTGCCAGCATGAAATCCAGTTACAATGAGCAGTTCTTC. This chain links TRBV2 with TRBJ2-1, with D unresolved. The CDR3 contains 13 residues. Trimming shortened V by 7 bases and J by 4 bases, and 11 bases separated the two germline ends. In germline, CDR1 is SNHLY, CDR2 FYNNEI.

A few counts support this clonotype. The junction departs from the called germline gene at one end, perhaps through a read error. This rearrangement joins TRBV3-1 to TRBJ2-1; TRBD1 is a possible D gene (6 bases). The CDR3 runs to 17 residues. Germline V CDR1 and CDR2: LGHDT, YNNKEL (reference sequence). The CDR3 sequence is CASSQGLGGTLTPRGVF. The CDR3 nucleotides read TGTGCCAGCAGCCAAGGATTAGGGGGAACCTTAACCCCTCGTGGTGTCTTC.

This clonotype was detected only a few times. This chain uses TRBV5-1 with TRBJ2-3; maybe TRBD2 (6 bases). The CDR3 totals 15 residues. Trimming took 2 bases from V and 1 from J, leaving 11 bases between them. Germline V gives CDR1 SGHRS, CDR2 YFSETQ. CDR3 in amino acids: CASSFSGEGTDTQYF. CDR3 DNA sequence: TGCGCCAGCAGCTTTTCCGGGGAGGGCACAGATACGCAGTATTTT.

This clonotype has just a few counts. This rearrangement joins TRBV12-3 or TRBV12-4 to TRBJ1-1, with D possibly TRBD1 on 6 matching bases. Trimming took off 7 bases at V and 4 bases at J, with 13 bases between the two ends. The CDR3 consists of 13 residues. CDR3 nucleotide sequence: TGTGCCAGCAATGAACAGGGAGGCACTGAAGCTTTCTTT. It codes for CASNEQGGTEAFF.

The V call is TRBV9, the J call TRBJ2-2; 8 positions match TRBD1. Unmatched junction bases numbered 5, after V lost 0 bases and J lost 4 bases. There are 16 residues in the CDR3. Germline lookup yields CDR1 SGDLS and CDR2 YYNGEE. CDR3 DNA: TGTGCCAGCAGCGTAGAGTCGGGACAGGCCACCGGGGAGCTGTTTTTT. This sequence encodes CASSVESGQATGELFF.

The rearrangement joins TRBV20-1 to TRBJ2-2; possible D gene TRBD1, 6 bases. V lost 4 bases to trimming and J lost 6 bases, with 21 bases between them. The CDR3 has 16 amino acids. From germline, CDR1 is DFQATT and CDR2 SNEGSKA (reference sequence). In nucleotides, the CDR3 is TGCAGTGCTACCGGGACATCGGGGAGAGGCGCCGGGGAGCTGTTTTTT. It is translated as CSATGTSGRGAGELFF.

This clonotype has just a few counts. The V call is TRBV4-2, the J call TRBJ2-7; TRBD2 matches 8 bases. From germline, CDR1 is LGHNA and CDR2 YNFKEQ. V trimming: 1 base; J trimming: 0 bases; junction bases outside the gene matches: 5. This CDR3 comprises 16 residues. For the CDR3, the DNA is TGTGCCAGCAGCCAAGCGCTCGGGACTAGCTCCTACGAGCAGTACTTC. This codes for CASSQALGTSSYEQYF.

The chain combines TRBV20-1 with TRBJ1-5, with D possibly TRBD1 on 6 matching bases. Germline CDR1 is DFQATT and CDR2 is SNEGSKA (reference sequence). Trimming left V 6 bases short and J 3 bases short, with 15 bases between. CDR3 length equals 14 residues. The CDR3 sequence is CSAPEGGVNQPQHF. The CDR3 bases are TGCAGTGCCCCCGAAGGGGGAGTCAATCAGCCCCAGCATTTT.

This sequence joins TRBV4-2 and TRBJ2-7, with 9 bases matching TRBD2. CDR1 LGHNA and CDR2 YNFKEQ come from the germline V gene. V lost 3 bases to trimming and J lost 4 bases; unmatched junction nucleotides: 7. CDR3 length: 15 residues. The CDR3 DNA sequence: TGTGCCAGCAGCCAGCAGACTAGCGGCAATTACGAGCAGTACTTC. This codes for CASSQQTSGNYEQYF.

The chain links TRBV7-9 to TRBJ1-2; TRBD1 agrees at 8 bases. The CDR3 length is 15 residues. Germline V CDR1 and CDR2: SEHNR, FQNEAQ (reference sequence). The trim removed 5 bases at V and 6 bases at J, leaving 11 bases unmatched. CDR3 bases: TGTGCCAGCAGCGTGACAGGGGCGCAAGCAAATGGCTACACCTTC. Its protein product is CASSVTGAQANGYTF.

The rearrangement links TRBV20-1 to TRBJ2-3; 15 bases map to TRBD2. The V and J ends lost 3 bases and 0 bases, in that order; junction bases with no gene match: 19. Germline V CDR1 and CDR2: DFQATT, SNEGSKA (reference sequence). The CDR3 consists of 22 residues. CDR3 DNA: TGCAGTGCTAGTCTTGGTCCCCTCGGACTAGCGGGGGGGCGAAGGAGCACAGATACGCAGTATTTT. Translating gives CSASLGPLGLAGGRRSTDTQYF.

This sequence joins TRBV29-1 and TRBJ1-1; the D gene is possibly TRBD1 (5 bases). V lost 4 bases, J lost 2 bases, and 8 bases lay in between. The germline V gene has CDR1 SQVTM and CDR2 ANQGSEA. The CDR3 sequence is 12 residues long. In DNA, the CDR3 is TGCAGCGTTGTTCAGGGTAACACTGAAGCTTTCTTT. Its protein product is CSVVQGNTEAFF.

The CDR3 sequence is CASTKGTGGVEQYF. For the CDR3, the DNA is TGTGCCAGCACCAAGGGGACAGGGGGCGTCGAGCAGTACTTC. The gene calls are TRBV12-3 or TRBV12-4 and TRBJ2-7; 12 positions match TRBD1. With V trimmed by 7 bases and J by 6 bases, 7 bases remained unmatched. The CDR3 runs 14 residues.

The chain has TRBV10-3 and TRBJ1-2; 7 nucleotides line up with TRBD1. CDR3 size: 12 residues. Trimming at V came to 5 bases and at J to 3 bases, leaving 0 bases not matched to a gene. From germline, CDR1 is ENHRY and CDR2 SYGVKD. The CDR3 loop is CAISTGDYGYTF. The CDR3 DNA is TGTGCCATCAGTACAGGGGACTATGGCTACACCTTC.

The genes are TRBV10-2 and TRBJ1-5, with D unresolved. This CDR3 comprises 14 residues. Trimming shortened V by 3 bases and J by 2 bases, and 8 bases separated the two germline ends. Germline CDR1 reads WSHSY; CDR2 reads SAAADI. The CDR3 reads CASSESSRNQPQHF. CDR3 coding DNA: TGCGCCAGCAGTGAATCGTCTCGCAATCAGCCCCAGCATTTT.

This CDR3 reads CASSADVGPNYGYTF. In DNA form, the CDR3 reads TGTGCCAGCAGCGCCGACGTAGGCCCTAACTATGGCTACACCTTC. The chain uses TRBV9 and TRBJ1-2; D gene unclear. The CDR3 runs 15 residues. The V end lost 3 bases, the J end lost 0 bases, and 12 bases lay between the germline ends. Germline CDR1 is SGDLS and CDR2 is YYNGEE.

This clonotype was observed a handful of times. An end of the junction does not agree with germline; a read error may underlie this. The CDR3 loop is CASSYSKWDFHF. The CDR3 DNA is TGTGCCAGCAGTTACTCGAAATGGGACTTTCACTTC. This sequence joins TRBV6-2 or TRBV6-3 and TRBJ2-7; possibly TRBD2 for D (6 bases). From germline, CDR1 is MNHEY and CDR2 SVGEGT. This CDR3 comprises 12 residues.

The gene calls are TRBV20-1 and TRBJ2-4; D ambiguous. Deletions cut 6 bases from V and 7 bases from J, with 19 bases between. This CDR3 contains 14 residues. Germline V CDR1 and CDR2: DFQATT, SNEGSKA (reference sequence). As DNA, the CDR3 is TGCAGTGCCACCGGGCCCTCAGAAGGGAACATTCAGTACTTC. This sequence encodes CSATGPSEGNIQYF.

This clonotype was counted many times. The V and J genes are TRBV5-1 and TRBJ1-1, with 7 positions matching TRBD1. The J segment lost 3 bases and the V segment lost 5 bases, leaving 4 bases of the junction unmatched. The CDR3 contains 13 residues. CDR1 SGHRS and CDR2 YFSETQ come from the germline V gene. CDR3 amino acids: CASRPDRDTEAFF. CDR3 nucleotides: TGCGCCAGCAGACCCGACAGGGACACTGAAGCTTTCTTT.

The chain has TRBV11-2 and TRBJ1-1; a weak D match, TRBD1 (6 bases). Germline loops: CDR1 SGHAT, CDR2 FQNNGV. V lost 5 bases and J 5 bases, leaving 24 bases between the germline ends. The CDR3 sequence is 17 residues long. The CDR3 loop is CASSTRGLGGLGTEAFF. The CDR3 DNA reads TGTGCCAGCAGCACCCGAGGATTAGGGGGGCTAGGTACTGAAGCTTTCTTT.

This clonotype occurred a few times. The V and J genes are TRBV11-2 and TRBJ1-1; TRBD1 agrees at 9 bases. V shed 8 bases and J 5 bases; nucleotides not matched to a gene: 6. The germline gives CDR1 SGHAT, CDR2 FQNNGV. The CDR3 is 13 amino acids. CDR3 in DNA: TGTGCCAGCCGCCGGGACAGGGAAACTGAAGCTTTCTTT. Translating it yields CASRRDRETEAFF.

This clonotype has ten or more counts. The CDR3 DNA sequence: TGTGCCAGCACCCCAGGACAGGGAGTTTTTGGCCAAGAGACCCAGTACTTC. This translates into CASTPGQGVFGQETQYF. This chain links TRBV12-3 or TRBV12-4 with TRBJ2-5; 8 positions match TRBD1. V was pared by 7 bases and J by 1 base, with 14 bases of the junction left unmatched. The CDR3 has 17 amino acids.

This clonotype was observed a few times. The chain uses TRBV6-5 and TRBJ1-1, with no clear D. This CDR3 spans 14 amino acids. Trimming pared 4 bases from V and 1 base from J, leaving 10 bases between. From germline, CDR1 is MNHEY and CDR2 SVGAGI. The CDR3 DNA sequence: TGTGCCAGCAGTTCCCGTTTGGCGAACACTGAAGCTTTCTTT. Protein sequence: CASSSRLANTEAFF.

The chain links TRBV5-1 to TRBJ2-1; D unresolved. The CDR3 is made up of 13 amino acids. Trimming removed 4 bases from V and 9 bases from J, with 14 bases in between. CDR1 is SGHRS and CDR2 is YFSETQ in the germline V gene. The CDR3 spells CASSPLNSAEQFF. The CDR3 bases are TGCGCCAGCAGCCCGCTAAATTCGGCTGAGCAGTTCTTC.